This T cell receptor (beta chain) emerged from a study of T cell repertoires in cytomegalovirus infection. Turning to the study itself: HLA-B-restricted CMV epitopes that are well studied were used alongside recently identified HLA-C-restricted ones. CMV infection together with matching HLA type was indicated by public TCR beta signatures. Whole-study findings and limits: Across the ex vivo response, the dominant clonotypes were HLA-C-restricted CMV-specific TCR beta clonotypes. Carriage of CMV together with the relevant HLA was identifiable through cumulative public TCR beta family frequency.

CDR1 SQVTM and CDR2 ANQGSEA come from the germline V gene. The CDR3 is 15 residues long. V was trimmed by 4 bases and J by 0 bases, leaving 13 bases between them. Of note for this clonotype: The antigen remains undetermined.

TCRdb re-called the reads with MiXCR, one entry per CDR3 protein. The table has about 310,000 distinct CDR3 sequences, around a quarter seen once. This TCR came from a human donor in good health (CMV status not recorded). Some clones in this sample may be carry-over from other donors' samples. This material consisted of cultured PBMCs, taken from culture after CMV antigen stimulation. J is TRBJ2-1 and V is TRBV29-1; D might be TRBD1 or TRBD2, each matching 5 bases. The CDR3 nucleotides read TGCAGCGTTGCCGGGACGCCAAGCTCCTACAATGAGCAGTTCTTC. Encoded protein: CSVAGTPSSYNEQFF.